Below, 12 T cell receptor beta chains from the same sample are listed, as sequenced in a study of blood T cell repertoires in COVID-19. Measured with immunoSEQ multiplex PCR; TCRdb has only the in-frame clones, and not every one. The sample holds about 270,000 clones; roughly 86% are singletons and the top ten take roughly 1.8%. Sequenced material: PBMCs or T cells enriched from blood (not recorded which). These receptors were collected from a woman aged 60 to 75 who had recovered from COVID-19.

This chain connects TRBV4-1 to TRBJ1-5, with D unresolved. V dropped 0 bases and J dropped 6 bases, with 6 bases sitting between them. This CDR3 contains 13 residues. CDR1 is MGHRA, CDR2 YSYEKL, per germline. CDR3 protein: CASSQEEFQPQHF. Written as DNA, the CDR3 is TGCGCCAGCAGCCAAGAGGAGTTTCAGCCCCAGCATTTT.

The chain is built from TRBV24-1 and TRBJ2-2, with 7 bases matching TRBD1. V was clipped by 9 bases and J by 2 bases; unmatched bases: 11. Germline lookup yields CDR1 KGHDR and CDR2 SFDVKD. This CDR3 is 16 amino acids long. The CDR3 sequence is CATVGGRQGNTGELFF. The CDR3 nucleotides are TGTGCCACCGTTGGAGGTAGACAGGGAAACACCGGGGAGCTGTTTTTT.

V usage is TRBV2 and J usage is TRBJ1-5; possible D gene TRBD1, 5 bases. The CDR3 has 14 residues. Looked up from germline, CDR1 is SNHLY and CDR2 is FYNNEI. Trimming removed 4 bases from V and 7 bases from J, with 14 bases in between. CDR3 bases: TGTGCCAGCAGTGGTCAGGGATCAGTACAGCCCCAGCATTTT. Amino acids: CASSGQGSVQPQHF. The variable domain in full, with the rest retrieved from reference TRBV2 and TRBJ1-5, is EPEVTQTPSHQVTQMGQEVILRCVPISNHLYFYWYRQILGQKVEFLVSFYNNEISEKSEIFDDQFSVERPDGSNFTLKIRSTKLEDSAMYFCASSGQGSVQPQHFGDGTRLSIL.

The chain links TRBV9 to TRBJ2-5; 8 positions match TRBD2. CDR1 is SGDLS, CDR2 YYNGEE, per germline. The CDR3 sequence is 16 residues long. The V and J ends lost 0 bases and 1 base, in that order; junction bases with no gene match: 5. CDR3 bases: TGTGCCAGCAGCGTAGGTAGCGGGGACATCCAAGAGACCCAGTACTTC. It encodes CASSVGSGDIQETQYF.

Comment on this clone: The sample holds other DNA sequences that translate to the same CDR3. The CDR3 DNA reads TGTGCCAGCAGCTTAGATCCGACAGGTGTGAATGAAAAACTGTTTTTT. As protein: CASSLDPTGVNEKLFF. This sequence joins TRBV7-4 and TRBJ1-4, with D possibly being TRBD1 (6 bases). The CDR3 runs 16 residues. Germline assignment: CDR1 SGHVT and CDR2 SQSDAQ. The V end was cut by 1 base, the J end by 5 bases, with 14 bases between.

V gene TRBV28 combines with J gene TRBJ2-7; 12 nucleotides line up with TRBD2. The CDR3 spans 15 residues. With 8 bases clipped from V and 1 base from J, the junction kept 6 bases outside the gene matches. CDR1 is MDHEN, CDR2 SYDVKM, per germline. The CDR3 DNA reads TGTGCCAGCCGGGAGGGACTAGCGGGTTCCTACGAGCAGTACTTC. This sequence encodes CASREGLAGSYEQYF.

The chain recombines TRBV7-9 with TRBJ1-6; 7 nucleotides line up with TRBD1. This CDR3 has 14 amino acids. V lost 5 bases and J lost 6; bases outside the gene matches: 4. CDR1 and CDR2 from the germline V gene are SEHNR and FQNEAQ (reference sequence). CDR3 DNA sequence: TGTGCCAGCAGCCCCCCAGGGGGTAATTCACCCCTCCACTTT. This codes for CASSPPGGNSPLHF.

Only one count was recorded for this clone. The chain recombines TRBV11-2 with TRBJ2-3; TRBD1 aligns across 10 bases. This CDR3 contains 16 residues. Germline values: CDR1 SGHAT, CDR2 FQNNGV. J gave up 1 base and V 1 base, and 2 bases lay outside the gene matches. CDR3 sequence: CASSLGGTGGTDTQYF. CDR3 bases: TGTGCCAGCAGCTTAGGGGGGACAGGGGGCACAGATACGCAGTATTTT.

DNA of the CDR3: TGTGCCAGCAGTGCCCAGGGGGCCCTCTCCCAGCCCTATGGCTACACCTTC. It codes for CASSAQGALSQPYGYTF. The V call is TRBV27, the J call TRBJ1-2; 8 bases agree with TRBD1. The CDR3 is made up of 17 amino acids. J gave up 4 bases and V 5 bases, and 15 bases lay outside the gene matches. Germline V lookup: CDR1 MNHEY, CDR2 SMNVEV (reference sequence).

This clone was observed a few times. The chain links TRBV5-1 to TRBJ1-4, with D hard to call. The germline gives CDR1 SGHRS, CDR2 YFSETQ. The CDR3 is made up of 14 amino acids. Trimming left V 0 bases short and J 0 bases short, with 3 bases between. The chain's CDR3 is CASSLASTNEKLFF. The CDR3, as DNA: TGCGCCAGCAGCTTGGCTTCAACTAATGAAAAACTGTTTTTT. Complete variable domain (other parts from reference TRBV5-1 and TRBJ1-4): KAGVTQTPRYLIKTRGQQVTLSCSPISGHRSVSWYQQTPGQGLQFLFEYFSETQRNKGNFPGRFSGRQFSNSRSEMNVSTLELGDSALYLCASSLASTNEKLFFGSGTQLSVL.

This sequence joins TRBV12-3 or TRBV12-4 and TRBJ1-6; D not certain. The V gene lost 6 bases and the J gene lost 6 bases, with 9 bases spanning the gap. The CDR3 covers 13 residues. This chain's CDR3 is CASRSGFNSPLHF. As DNA, the CDR3 is TGTGCCAGCAGATCGGGGTTTAATTCACCCCTCCACTTT.

The chain is built from TRBV2 and TRBJ1-4; D is possibly TRBD1 (6 bases). Germline V gene data show CDR1 as SNHLY and CDR2 as FYNNEI. V was pared by 6 bases and J by 0 bases, with 14 bases between. CDR3 length: 16 amino acids. This CDR3 reads CASRKTGVATNEKLFF. DNA for the CDR3: TGTGCCAGCAGGAAGACAGGCGTTGCAACTAATGAAAAACTGTTTTTT.